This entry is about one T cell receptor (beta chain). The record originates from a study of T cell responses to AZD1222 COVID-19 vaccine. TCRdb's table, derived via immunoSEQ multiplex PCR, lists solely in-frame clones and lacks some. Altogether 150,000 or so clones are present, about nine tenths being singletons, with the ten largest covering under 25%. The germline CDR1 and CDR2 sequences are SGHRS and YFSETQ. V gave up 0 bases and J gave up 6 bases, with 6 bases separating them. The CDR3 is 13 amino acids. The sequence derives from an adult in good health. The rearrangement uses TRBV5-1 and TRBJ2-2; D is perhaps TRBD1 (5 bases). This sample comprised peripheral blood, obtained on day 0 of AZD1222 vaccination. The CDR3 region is CASSLEGPGELFF. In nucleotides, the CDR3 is TGCGCCAGCAGCTTGGAGGGGCCCGGGGAGCTGTTTTTT.